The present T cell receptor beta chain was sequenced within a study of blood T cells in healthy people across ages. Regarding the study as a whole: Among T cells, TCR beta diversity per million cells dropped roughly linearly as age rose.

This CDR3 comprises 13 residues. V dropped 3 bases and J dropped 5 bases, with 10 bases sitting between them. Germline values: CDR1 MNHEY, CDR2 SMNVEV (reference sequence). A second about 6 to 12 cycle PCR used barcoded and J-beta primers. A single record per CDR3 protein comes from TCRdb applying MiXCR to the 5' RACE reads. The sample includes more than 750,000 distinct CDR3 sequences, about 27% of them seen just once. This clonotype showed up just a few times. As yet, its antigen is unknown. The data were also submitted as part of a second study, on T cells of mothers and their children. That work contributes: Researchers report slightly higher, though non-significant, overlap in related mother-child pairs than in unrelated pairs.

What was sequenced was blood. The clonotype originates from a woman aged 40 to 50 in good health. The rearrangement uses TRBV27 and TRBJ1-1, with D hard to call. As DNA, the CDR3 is TGTGCCAGCAGTTTTGGGGTTGGAACTGAAGCTTTCTTT. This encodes CASSFGVGTEAFF.